This TCR beta chain stems from a study of metastatic and nonmetastatic thyroid tumors. About the study: The comparison covered peripheral blood and tumor or nodule tissue in malignant and benign thyroid patients. Notes on the study in general: Malignant thyroid tumors reportedly had TCR beta diversity that was significantly higher than in benign nodules, in blood and tumor.

The authors' processing: To classify distant metastasis in papillary thyroid cancer, a model was built from CDR3 differences across clinicopathological groups. TCRdb re-called clones via MiXCR from the PCR reads. TCRdb's processing, not the authors', yielded these V and J calls. The table has about 15,000 clones, approximately 30% seen once; the top ten hold roughly 25%. The entire patient cohort was treatment-naive prior to thyroid surgery. As regards this clone: Its antigen is undetermined.

CDR1 SNHLY and CDR2 FYNNEI come from the germline V gene. The CDR3 has 15 residues. J was trimmed by 0 bases and V by 10 bases; bases with no gene match: 7. The J gene is TRBJ2-7, the V gene TRBV2; the match to TRBD2 covers 12 bases. The clonotype comes from a female donor with papillary thyroid cancer or a benign thyroid nodule (not recorded which). Some clones in this sample may be carry-over from other donors' samples. Sequenced sample: tumor tissue. CDR3 sequence (DNA): TGTGCCAATCGACTAGCGGGGGACCCCTCCTACGAGCAGTACTTC. This sequence encodes CANRLAGDPSYEQYF. The variable domain in full, completed from reference TRBV2 and TRBJ2-7, reads EPEVTQTPSHQVTQMGQEVILRCVPISNHLYFYWYRQILGQKVEFLVSFYNNEISEKSEIFDDQFSVERPDGSNFTLKIRSTKLEDSAMYFCANRLAGDPSYEQYFGPGTRLTVT.